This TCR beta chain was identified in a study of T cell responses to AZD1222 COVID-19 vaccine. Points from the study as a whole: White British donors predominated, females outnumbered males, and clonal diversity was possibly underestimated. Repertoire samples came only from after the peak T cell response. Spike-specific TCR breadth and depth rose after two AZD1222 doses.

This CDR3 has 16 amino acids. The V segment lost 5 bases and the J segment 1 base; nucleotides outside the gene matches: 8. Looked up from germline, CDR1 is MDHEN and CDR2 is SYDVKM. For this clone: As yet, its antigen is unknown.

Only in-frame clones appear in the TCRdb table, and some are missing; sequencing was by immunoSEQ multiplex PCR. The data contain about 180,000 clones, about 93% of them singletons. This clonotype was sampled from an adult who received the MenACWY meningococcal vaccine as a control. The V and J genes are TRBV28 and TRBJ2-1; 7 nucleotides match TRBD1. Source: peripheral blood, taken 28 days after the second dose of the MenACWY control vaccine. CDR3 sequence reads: CASSTSSGGSYNEQFF. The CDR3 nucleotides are TGTGCCAGCAGTACTTCATCAGGGGGATCCTACAATGAGCAGTTCTTC.